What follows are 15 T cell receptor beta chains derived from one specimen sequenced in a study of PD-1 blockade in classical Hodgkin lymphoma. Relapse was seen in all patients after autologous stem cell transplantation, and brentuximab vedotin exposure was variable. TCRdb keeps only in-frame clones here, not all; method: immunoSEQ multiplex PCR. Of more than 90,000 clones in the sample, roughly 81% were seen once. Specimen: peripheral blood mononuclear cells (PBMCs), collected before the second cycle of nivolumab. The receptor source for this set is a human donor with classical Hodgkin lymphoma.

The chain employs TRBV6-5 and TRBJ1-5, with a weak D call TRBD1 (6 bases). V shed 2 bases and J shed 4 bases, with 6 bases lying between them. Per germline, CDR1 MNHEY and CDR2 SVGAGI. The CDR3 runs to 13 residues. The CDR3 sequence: CASSYDRNQPQHF. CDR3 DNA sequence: TGTGCCAGCAGTTACGACAGGAATCAGCCCCAGCATTTT.

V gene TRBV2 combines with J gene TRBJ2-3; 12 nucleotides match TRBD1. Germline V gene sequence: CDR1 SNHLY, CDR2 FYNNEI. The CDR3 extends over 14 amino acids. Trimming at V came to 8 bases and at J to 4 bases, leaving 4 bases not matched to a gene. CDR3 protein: CASSGQGAADTQYF. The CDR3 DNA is TGTGCCAGCTCGGGACAGGGGGCCGCAGATACGCAGTATTTT.

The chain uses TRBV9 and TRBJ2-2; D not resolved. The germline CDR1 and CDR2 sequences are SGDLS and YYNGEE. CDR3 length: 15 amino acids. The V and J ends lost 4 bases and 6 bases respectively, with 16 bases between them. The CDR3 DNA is TGTGCCAGCAGCCCGAGTGACGAGCCGTCCGGGGAGCTGTTTTTT. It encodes CASSPSDEPSGELFF.

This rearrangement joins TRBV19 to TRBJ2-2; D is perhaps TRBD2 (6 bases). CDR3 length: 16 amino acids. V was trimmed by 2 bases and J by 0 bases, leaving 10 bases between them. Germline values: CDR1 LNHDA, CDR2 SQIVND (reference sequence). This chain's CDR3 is CASSIWGGTNTGELFF. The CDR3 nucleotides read TGTGCCAGTAGTATATGGGGCGGGACGAACACCGGGGAGCTGTTTTTT.

DNA for the CDR3: TGTGCCAGCAGTTACTTAAGGGGGCTACAACAAGAGACCCAGTACTTC. It translates to CASSYLRGLQQETQYF. The rearrangement joins TRBV6-5 to TRBJ2-5; 7 bases line up with TRBD1. The CDR3 spans 16 residues. V lost 1 base, J lost 2 bases, and 7 bases stayed unmatched. From germline, CDR1 is MNHEY and CDR2 SVGAGI.

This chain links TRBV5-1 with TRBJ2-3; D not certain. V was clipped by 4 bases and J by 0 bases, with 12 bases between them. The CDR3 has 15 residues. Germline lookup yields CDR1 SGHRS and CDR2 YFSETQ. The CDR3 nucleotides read TGCGCCAGCAGCCGAGACCCAGACAGCACAGATACGCAGTATTTT. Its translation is CASSRDPDSTDTQYF.

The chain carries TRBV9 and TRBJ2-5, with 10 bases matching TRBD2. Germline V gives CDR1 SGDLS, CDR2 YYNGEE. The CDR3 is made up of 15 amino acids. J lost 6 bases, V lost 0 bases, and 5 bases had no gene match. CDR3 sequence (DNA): TGTGCCAGCAGCGTAGCTAGCGGGAGAACGCAGACCCAGTACTTC. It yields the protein CASSVASGRTQTQYF. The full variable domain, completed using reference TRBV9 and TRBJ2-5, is DSGVTQTPKHLITATGQRVTLRCSPRSGDLSVYWYQQSLDQGLQFLIQYYNGEERAKGNILERFSAQQFPDLHSELNLSSLELGDSALYFCASSVASGRTQTQYFGPGTRLLVL.

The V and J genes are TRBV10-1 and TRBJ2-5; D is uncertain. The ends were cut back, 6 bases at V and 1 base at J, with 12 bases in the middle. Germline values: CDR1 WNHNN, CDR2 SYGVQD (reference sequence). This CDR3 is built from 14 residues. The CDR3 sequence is CASSLTGPQETQYF. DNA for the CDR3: TGCGCCAGCAGCTTGACCGGTCCCCAAGAGACCCAGTACTTC.

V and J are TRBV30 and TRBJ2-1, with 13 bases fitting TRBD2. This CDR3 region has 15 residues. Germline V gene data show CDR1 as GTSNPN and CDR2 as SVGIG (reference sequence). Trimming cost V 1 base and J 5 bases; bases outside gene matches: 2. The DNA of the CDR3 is TGTGCCTGGAGTGAGGGACTAGCGGGACACAATGAGCAGTTCTTC. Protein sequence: CAWSEGLAGHNEQFF.

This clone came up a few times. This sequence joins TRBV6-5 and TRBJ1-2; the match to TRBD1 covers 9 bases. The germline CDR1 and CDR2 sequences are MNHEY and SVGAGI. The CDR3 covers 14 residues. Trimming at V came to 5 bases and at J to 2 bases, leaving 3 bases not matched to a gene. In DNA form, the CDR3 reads TGTGCCAGCAGTAGCACAGGGGGCAACTATGGCTACACCTTC. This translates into CASSSTGGNYGYTF.

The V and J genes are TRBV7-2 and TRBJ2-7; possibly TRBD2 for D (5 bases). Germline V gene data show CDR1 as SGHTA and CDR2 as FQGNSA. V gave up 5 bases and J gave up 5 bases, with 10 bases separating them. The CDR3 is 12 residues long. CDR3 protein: CASSGSRNEQYF. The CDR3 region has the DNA TGTGCCAGCAGCGGGAGTAGGAACGAGCAGTACTTC.

In DNA, the CDR3 is TGTGCCAGCAGCGCGGACCGGGATGAAAAACTGTTTTTT. It specifies CASSADRDEKLFF. The chain links TRBV7-9 to TRBJ1-4; the D is unclear. CDR1 and CDR2 (germline): SEHNR, FQNEAQ (reference sequence). CDR3 length: 13 amino acids. V lost 5 bases, J lost 6 bases, and 10 bases lay in between.

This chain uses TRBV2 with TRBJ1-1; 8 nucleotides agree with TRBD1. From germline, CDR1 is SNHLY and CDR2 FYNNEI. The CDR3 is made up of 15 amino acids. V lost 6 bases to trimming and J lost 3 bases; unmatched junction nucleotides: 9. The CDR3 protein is CASSRGRTKDTEAFF. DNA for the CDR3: TGTGCCAGCAGCAGGGGGCGAACGAAGGACACTGAAGCTTTCTTT.

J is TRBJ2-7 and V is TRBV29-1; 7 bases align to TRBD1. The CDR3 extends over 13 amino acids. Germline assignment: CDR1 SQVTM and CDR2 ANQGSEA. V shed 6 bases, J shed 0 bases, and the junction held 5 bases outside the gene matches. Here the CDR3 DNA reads TGCAGCGTCTTACAGGGGAGCTCCTACGAGCAGTACTTC. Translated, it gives CSVLQGSSYEQYF.

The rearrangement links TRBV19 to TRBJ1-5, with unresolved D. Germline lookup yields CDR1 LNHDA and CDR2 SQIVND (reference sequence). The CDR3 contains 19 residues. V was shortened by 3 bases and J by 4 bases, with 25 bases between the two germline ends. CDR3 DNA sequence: TGTGCCAGTAGTATGTCGGCTCAGAACAGCAACATAGCAAATCAGCCCCAGCATTTT. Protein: CASSMSAQNSNIANQPQHF.